These 6 T cell receptor beta chains were all obtained from the same sample, sequenced in a study of cytomegalovirus exposure and HLA in healthy donors. PCR primers comprised 60 Vbeta and 13 Jbeta primers. Assay: immunoSEQ multiplex PCR; the TCRdb copy retains only in-frame clones and omits some. This table has under 200,000 clones, approximately 80% appearing once. Input material: PBMCs. The receptors shown here come from a man aged 25 to 40 in good health and CMV-seronegative.

This clone was picked up one time. The chain links TRBV11-2 to TRBJ2-6; 7 bases fit TRBD1. The V gene end was trimmed by 1 base and the J gene end by 1 base; junction bases not matched to a gene: 7. Germline CDR1 SGHAT, CDR2 FQNNGV. The CDR3 length is 18 residues. The CDR3 DNA follows: TGTGCCAGCAGCTTAGCACACAGGGGAAGATCTGGGGCCAACGTCCTGACTTTC. This translates into CASSLAHRGRSGANVLTF.

The J gene is TRBJ2-1, the V gene TRBV7-2; 11 positions agree with TRBD1. CDR1 and CDR2 from the germline V gene are SGHTA and FQGNSA. Trimming removed 1 base from V and 5 bases from J; junction bases left unmatched: 4. The CDR3 runs to 16 residues. CDR3 bases: TGTGCCAGCAGCTTAGTGGGGACAGGGGGACACAATGAGCAGTTCTTC. As protein: CASSLVGTGGHNEQFF.

The V gene is TRBV6-1, the J gene TRBJ1-2, with 7 bases aligning to TRBD1. V was clipped by 6 bases and J by 2 bases; unmatched bases: 6. From germline, CDR1 is MNHNS and CDR2 SASEGT. This CDR3 has 14 amino acids. The CDR3 coding sequence is TGTGCCAGCAGCCCTTTGGACAGGAACTATGGCTACACCTTC. This sequence encodes CASSPLDRNYGYTF.

The chain uses TRBV19 and TRBJ1-1; D uncertain. V was trimmed by 4 bases and J by 0 bases, leaving 12 bases between them. The CDR3 runs 15 residues. Germline V gene lookup returns CDR1 LNHDA and CDR2 SQIVND (reference sequence). CDR3 loop: CASSNSLLMNTEAFF. The CDR3 DNA sequence: TGTGCCAGTAGTAACAGCCTCCTGATGAACACTGAAGCTTTCTTT.

J is TRBJ1-5 and V is TRBV6-4, with 9 positions matching TRBD1. CDR1 and CDR2 (germline): MRHNA, SNTAGT. The CDR3 runs to 14 residues. With V trimmed by 8 bases and J by 8 bases, 10 bases remained unmatched. The CDR3: CASRDRALLEPQHF. In nucleotides, the CDR3 is TGTGCCAGCCGGGACAGGGCCCTCTTAGAGCCCCAGCATTTT.

This chain links TRBV27 with TRBJ2-5, with 7 bases identical to TRBD1. This CDR3 is 15 amino acids long. Trimming cost V 5 bases and J 1 base; bases outside gene matches: 7. Germline lookup yields CDR1 MNHEY and CDR2 SMNVEV (reference sequence). The CDR3 here is CASSPYRDSQETQYF. CDR3 sequence (DNA): TGTGCCAGCAGTCCTTACCGGGACAGCCAAGAGACCCAGTACTTC.